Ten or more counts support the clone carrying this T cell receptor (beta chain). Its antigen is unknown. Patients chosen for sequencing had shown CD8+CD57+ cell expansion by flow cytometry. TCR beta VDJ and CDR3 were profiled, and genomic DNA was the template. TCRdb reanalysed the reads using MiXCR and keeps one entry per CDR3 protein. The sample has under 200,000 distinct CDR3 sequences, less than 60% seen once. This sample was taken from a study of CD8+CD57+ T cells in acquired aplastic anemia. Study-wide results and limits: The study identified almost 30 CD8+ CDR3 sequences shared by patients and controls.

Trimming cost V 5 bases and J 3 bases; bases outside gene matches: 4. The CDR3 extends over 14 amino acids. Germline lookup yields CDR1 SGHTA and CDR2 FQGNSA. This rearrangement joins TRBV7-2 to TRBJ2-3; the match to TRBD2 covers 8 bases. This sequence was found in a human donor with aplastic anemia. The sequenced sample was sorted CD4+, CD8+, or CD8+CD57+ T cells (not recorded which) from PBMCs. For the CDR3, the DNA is TGTGCCAGCAGCCAAGCGGGAGTAACAGATACGCAGTATTTT. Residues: CASSQAGVTDTQYF. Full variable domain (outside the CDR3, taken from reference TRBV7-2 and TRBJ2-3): GAGVSQSPSNKVTEKGKDVELRCDPISGHTALYWYRQSLGQGLEFLIYFQGNSAPDKSGLPSDRFSAERTGGSVSTLTIQRTQQEDSAVYLCASSQAGVTDTQYFGPGTRLTVL.